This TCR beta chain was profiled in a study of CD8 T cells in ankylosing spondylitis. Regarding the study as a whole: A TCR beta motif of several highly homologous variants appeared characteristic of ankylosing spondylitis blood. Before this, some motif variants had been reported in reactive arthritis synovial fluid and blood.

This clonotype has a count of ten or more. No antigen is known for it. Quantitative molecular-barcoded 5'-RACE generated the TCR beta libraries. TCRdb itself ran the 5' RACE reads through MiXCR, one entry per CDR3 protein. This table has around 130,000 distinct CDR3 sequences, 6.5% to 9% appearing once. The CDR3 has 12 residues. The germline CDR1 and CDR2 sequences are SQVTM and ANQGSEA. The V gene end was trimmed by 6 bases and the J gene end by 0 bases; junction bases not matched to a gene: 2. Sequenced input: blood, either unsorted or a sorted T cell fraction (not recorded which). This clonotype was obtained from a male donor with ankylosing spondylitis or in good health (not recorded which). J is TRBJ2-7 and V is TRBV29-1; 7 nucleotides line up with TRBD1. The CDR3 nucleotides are TGCAGCGTGGGGACAGCCTCCTACGAGCAGTACTTC. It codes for CSVGTASYEQYF.